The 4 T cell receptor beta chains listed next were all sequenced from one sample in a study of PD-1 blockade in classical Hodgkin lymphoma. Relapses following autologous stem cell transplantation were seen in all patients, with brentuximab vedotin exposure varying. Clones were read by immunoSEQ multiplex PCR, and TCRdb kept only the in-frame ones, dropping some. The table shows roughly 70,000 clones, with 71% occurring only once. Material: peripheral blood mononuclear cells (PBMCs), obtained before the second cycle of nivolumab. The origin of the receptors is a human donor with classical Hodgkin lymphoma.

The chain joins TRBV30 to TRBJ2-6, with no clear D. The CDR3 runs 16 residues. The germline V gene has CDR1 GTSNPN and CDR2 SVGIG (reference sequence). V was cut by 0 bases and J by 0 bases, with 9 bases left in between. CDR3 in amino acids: CAWSVLGNSGANVLTF. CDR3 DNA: TGTGCCTGGAGTGTGTTGGGCAACTCTGGGGCCAACGTCCTGACTTTC.

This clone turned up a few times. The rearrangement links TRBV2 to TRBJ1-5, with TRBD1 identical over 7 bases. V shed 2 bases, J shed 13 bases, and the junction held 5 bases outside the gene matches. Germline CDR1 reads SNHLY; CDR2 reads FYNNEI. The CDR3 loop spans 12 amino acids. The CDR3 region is CASSEPGQEQHF. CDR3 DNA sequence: TGTGCCAGCAGTGAACCTGGACAGGAGCAGCATTTT.

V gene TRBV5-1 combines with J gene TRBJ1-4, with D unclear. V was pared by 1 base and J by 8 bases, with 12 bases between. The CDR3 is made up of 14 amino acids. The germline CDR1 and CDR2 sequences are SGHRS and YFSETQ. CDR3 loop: CASSLQAVGEKLFF. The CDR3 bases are TGCGCCAGCAGCTTGCAAGCGGTGGGAGAAAAACTGTTTTTT.

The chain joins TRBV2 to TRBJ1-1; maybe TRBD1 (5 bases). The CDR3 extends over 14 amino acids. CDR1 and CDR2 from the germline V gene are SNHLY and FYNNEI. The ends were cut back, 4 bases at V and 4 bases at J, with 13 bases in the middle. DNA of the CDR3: TGTGCCAGCAGTGTTTTGACAGTTACCACTGAAGCTTTCTTT. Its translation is CASSVLTVTTEAFF.